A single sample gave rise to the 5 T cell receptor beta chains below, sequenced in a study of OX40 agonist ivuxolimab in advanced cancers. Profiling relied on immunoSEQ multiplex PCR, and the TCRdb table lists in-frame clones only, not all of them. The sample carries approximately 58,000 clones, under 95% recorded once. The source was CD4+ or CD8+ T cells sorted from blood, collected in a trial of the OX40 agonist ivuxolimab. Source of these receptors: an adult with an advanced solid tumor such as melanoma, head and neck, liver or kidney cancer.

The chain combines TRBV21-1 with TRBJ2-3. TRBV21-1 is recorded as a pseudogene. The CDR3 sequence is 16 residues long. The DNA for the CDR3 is TGTGCCAGCAGCAAGACCGGGCCCCTGGGCACAGATACGCAGTATTTT. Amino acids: CASSKTGPLGTDTQYF.

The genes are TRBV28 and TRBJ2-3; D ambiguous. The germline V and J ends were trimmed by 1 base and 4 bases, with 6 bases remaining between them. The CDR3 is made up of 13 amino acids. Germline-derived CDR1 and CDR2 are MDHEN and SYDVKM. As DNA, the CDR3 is TGTGCCAGCAGTTTATCTAGTTCAGATACGCAGTATTTT. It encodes CASSLSSSDTQYF. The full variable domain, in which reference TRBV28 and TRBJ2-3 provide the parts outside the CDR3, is DVKVTQSSRYLVKRTGEKVFLECVQDMDHENMFWYRQDPGLGLRLIYFSYDVKMKEKGDIPEGYSVSREKKERFSLILESASTNQTSMYLCASSLSSSDTQYFGPGTRLTVL.

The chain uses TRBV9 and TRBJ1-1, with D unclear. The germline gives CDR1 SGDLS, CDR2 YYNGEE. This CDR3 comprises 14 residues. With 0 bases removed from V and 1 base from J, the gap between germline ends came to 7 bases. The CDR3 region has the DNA TGTGCCAGCAGCGTAGAGTCAAAGAACACTGAAGCTTTCTTT. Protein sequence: CASSVESKNTEAFF.

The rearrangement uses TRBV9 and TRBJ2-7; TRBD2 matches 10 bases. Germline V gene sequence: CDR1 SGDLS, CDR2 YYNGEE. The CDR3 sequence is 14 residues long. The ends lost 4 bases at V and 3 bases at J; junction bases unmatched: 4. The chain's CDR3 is CASSPVAGGYEQYF. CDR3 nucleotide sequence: TGTGCCAGCAGCCCAGTAGCGGGAGGCTACGAGCAGTACTTC.

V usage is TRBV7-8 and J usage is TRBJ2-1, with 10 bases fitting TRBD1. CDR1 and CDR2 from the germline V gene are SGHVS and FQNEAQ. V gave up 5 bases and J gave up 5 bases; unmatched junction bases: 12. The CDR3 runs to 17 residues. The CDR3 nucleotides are TGTGCCAGCAGCACACCGAGGACAGGGGGGGGACACAATGAGCAGTTCTTC. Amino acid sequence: CASSTPRTGGGHNEQFF.